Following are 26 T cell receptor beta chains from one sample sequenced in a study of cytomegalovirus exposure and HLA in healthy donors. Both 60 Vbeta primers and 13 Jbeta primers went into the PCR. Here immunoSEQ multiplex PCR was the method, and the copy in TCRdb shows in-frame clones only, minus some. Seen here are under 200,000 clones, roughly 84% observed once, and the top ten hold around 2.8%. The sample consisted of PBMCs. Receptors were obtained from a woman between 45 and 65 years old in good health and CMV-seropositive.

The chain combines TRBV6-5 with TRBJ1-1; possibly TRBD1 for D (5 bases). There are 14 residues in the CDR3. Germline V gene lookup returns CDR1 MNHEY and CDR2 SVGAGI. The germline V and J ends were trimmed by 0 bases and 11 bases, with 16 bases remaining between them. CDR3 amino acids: CASSYSGTPARAFF. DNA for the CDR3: TGTGCCAGCAGTTACTCGGGGACTCCCGCCCGGGCTTTCTTT.

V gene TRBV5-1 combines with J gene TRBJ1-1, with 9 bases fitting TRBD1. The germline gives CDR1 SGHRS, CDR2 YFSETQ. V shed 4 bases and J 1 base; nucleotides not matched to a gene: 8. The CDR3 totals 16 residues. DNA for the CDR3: TGCGCCAGCAGCCGACGGACAGGGGTCCCGAACACTGAAGCTTTCTTT. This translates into CASSRRTGVPNTEAFF.

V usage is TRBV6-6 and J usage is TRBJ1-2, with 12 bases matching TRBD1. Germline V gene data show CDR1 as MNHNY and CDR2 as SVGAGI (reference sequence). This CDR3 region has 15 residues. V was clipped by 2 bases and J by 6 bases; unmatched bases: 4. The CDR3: CASSYPGQGANGYTF. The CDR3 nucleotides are TGTGCCAGCAGTTACCCGGGACAGGGGGCCAATGGCTACACCTTC.

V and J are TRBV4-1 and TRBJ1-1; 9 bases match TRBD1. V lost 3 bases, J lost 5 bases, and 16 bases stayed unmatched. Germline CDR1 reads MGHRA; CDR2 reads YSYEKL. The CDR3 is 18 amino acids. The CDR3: CASSQPTWGQTGGTEAFF. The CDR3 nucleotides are TGCGCCAGCAGCCAGCCAACGTGGGGCCAGACAGGGGGGACTGAAGCTTTCTTT.

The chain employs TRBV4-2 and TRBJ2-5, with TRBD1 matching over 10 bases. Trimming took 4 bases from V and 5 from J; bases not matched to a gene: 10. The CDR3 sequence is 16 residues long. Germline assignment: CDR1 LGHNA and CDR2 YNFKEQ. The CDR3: CASSRDDSDRGETQYF. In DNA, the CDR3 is TGTGCCAGCAGCCGGGATGACTCGGACAGGGGGGAGACCCAGTACTTC.

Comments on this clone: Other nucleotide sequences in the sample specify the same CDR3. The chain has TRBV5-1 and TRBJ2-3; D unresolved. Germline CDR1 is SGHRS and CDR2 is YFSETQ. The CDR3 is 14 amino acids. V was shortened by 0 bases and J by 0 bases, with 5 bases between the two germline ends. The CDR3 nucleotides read TGCGCCAGCAGCTTGGGCACTAGCACAGATACGCAGTATTTT. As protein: CASSLGTSTDTQYF.

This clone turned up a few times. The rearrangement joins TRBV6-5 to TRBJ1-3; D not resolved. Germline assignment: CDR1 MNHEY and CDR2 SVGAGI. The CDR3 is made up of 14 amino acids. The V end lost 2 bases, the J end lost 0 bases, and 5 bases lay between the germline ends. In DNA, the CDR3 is TGTGCCAGCAGTTACGACATCTCTGGAAACACCATATATTTT. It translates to CASSYDISGNTIYF.

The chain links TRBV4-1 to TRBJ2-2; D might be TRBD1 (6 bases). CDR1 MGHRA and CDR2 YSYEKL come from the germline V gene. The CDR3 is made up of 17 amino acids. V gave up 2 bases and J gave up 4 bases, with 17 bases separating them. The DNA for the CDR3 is TGCGCCAGCAGCCAACCAACAGGGACACGAGGCACCGGGGAGCTGTTTTTT. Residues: CASSQPTGTRGTGELFF.

CDR3 amino acids: CASSLKAGGLGDTQYF. The CDR3, as DNA: TGTGCCAGCAGCTTGAAAGCGGGGGGGCTGGGAGATACGCAGTATTTT. The chain has TRBV5-4 and TRBJ2-3, with TRBD2 identical over 10 bases. The CDR3 consists of 16 residues. Losses at the gene ends were 1 base for V and 5 bases for J; bases not matched to a gene: 7. Looked up from germline, CDR1 is SGHNT and CDR2 is YYREEE (reference sequence).

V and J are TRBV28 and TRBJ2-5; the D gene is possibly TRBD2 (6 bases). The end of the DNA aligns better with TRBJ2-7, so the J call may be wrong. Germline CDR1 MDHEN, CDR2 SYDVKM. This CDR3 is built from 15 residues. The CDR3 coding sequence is TGTGCCAGCAGTTTAAACGGTGGAAATAGCGGCGAGCAGTACTTC. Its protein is CASSLNGGNSGEQYF.

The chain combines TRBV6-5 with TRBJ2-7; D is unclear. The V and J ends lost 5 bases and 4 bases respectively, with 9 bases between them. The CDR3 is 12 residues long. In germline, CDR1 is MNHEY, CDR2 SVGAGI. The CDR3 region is CASSIEVYEQYF. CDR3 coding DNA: TGTGCCAGCAGTATCGAGGTGTACGAGCAGTACTTC.

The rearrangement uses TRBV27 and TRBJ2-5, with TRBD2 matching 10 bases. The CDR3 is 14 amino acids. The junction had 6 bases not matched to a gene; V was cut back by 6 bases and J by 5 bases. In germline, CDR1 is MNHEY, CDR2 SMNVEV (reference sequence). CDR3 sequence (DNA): TGTGCCAGCAGCAAAGCGGGGGGGACGGAGACCCAGTACTTC. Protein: CASSKAGGTETQYF.

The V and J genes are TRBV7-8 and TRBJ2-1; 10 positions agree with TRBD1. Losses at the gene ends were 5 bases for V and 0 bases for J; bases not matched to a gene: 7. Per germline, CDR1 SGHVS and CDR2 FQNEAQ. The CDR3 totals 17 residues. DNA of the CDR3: TGTGCCAGCAGCCCCACGACAGGGGGCATCTCCTACAATGAGCAGTTCTTC. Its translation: CASSPTTGGISYNEQFF. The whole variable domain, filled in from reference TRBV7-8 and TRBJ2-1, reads GAGVSQSPRYKVAKRGQDVALRCDPISGHVSLFWYQQALGQGPEFLTYFQNEAQLDKSGLPSDRFFAERPEGSVSTLKIQRTQQEDSAVYLCASSPTTGGISYNEQFFGPGTRLTVL.

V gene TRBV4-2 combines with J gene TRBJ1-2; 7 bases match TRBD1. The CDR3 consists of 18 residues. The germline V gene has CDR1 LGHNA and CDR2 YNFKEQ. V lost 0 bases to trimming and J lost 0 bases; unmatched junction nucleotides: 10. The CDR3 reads CASSQDRQGVLANYGYTF. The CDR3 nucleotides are TGTGCCAGCAGCCAAGATAGGCAGGGGGTATTAGCTAACTATGGCTACACCTTC.

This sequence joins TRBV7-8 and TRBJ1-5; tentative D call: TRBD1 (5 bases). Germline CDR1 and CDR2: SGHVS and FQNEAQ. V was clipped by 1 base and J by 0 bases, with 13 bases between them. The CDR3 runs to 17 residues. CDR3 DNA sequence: TGTGCCAGCAGCTTAGACCGGGACTCTAATAGCAATCAGCCCCAGCATTTT. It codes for CASSLDRDSNSNQPQHF.

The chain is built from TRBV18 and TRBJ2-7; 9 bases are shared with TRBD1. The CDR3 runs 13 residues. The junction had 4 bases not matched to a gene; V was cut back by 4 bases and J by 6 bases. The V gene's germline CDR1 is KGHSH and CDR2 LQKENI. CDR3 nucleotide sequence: TGTGCCAGCTCACAAACAGGGGGCGGCGAGCAGTACTTC. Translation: CASSQTGGGEQYF. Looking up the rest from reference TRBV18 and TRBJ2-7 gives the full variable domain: NAGVMQNPRHLVRRRGQEARLRCSPMKGHSHVYWYRQLPEEGLKFMVYLQKENIIDESGMPKERFSAEFPKEGPSILRIQQVVRGDSAAYFCASSQTGGGEQYFGPGTRLTVT.

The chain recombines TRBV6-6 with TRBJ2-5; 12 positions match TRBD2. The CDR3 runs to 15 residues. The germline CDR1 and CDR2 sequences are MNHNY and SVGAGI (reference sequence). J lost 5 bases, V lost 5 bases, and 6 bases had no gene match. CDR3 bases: TGTGCCAGCAGTAAGCTAGCGGGGGGGTCGGAGACCCAGTACTTC. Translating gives CASSKLAGGSETQYF.

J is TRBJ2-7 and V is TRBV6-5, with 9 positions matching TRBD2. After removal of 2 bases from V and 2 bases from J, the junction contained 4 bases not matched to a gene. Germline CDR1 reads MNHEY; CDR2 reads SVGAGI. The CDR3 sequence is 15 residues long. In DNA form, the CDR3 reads TGTGCCAGCAGTTACGGGCGGGGGGGCCCCTACGAGCAGTACTTC. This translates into CASSYGRGGPYEQYF.

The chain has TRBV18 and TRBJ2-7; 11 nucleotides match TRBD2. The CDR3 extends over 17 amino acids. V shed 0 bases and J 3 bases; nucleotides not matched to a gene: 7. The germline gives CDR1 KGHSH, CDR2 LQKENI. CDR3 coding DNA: TGTGCCAGCTCACCACCGGGCCTGGGGACTAGCGGCTACGAGCAGTACTTC. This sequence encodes CASSPPGLGTSGYEQYF. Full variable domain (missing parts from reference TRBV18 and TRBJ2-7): NAGVMQNPRHLVRRRGQEARLRCSPMKGHSHVYWYRQLPEEGLKFMVYLQKENIIDESGMPKERFSAEFPKEGPSILRIQQVVRGDSAAYFCASSPPGLGTSGYEQYFGPGTRLTVT.

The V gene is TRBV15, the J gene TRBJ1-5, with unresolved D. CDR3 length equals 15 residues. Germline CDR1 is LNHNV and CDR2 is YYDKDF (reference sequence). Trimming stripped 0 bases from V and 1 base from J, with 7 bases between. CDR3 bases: TGTGCCACCAGCAGAGACCCCGGGAGCAATCAGCCCCAGCATTTT. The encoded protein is CATSRDPGSNQPQHF.

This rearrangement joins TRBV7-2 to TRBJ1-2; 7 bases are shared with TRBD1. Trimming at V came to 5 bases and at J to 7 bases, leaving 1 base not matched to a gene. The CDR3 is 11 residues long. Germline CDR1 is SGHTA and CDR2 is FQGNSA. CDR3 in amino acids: CASSNRGGYTF. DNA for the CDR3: TGTGCCAGCAGCAACAGGGGTGGCTACACCTTC.

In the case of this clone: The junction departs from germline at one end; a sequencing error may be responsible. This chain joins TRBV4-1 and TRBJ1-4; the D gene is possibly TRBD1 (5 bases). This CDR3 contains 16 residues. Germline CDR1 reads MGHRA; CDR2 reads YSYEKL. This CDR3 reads CASSQDLRGGNEKLFF. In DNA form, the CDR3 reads TGTGCCAGCAGCCAAGATCTCCGGGGGGGAAATGAAAAACTGTTTTTT.

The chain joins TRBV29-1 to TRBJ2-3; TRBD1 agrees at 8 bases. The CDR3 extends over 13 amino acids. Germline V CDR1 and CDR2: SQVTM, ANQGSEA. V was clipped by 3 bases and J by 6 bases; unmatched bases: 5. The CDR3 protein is CSVDFQGADTQYF. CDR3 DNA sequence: TGCAGCGTTGATTTTCAGGGGGCCGATACGCAGTATTTT.

The CDR3 DNA reads TGTGCCAGCAGGGCGGACAGGGGGCGCATCGGGGAGCTGTTTTTT. Residues: CASRADRGRIGELFF. This chain connects TRBV6-6 to TRBJ2-2; 11 bases match TRBD1. The CDR3 contains 15 residues. Per the germline V gene, CDR1 is MNHNY and CDR2 is SVGAGI (reference sequence). With V trimmed by 6 bases and J by 7 bases, 7 bases remained unmatched.

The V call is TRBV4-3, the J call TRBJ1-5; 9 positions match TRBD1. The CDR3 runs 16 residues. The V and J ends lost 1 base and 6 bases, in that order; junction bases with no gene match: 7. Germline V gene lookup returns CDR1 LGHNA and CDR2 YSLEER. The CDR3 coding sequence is TGCGCCAGCAGCCAAGCTGGGGGACAGGGCGGTCAGCCCCAGCATTTT. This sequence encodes CASSQAGGQGGQPQHF.

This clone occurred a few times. The CDR3 nucleotides read TGTGCCAGCAGCGGGGGGACGGACCGCCTGATTTATGGCTACACCTTC. Translation: CASSGGTDRLIYGYTF. The V call is TRBV2, the J call TRBJ1-2, with a tentative D call TRBD1 (5 bases). Germline V lookup: CDR1 SNHLY, CDR2 FYNNEI. There are 16 residues in the CDR3. Trimming removed 6 bases from V and 5 bases from J, with 22 bases in between.